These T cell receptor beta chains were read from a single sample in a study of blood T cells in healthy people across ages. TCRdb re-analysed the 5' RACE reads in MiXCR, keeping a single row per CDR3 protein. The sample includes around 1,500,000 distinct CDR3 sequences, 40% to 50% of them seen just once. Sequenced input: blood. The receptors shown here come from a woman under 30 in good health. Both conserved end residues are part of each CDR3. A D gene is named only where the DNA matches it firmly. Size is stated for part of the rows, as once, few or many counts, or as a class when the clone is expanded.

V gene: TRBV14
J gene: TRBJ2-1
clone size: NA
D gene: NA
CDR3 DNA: TGTGCCAGCAGCCAACCCCTGGGGCGGGGGCAAGGGAATGAGCAGTTCTTC
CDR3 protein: CASSQPLGRGQGNEQFF

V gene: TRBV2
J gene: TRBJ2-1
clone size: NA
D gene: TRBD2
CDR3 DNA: TGTGCCAGCAAGGCGGGGGGTACCTACAATGAGCAGTTCTTC
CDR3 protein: CASKAGGTYNEQFF

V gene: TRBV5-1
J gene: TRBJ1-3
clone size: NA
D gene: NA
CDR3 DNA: TGCGCCAGCAGCTGGTCGACAGGCCCGAGCTCAGACACCATATATTTT
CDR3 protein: CASSWSTGPSSDTIYF

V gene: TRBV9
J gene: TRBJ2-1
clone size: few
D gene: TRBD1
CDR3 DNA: TGTGCCAGCAGCGAGGGACAGGGCCCCTACAATGAGCAGTTCTTC
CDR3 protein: CASSEGQGPYNEQFF

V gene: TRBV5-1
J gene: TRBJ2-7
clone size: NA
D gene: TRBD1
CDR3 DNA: TGCGCCAGCAGCTCCAGCCAGGGGGCGAAATACGAGCAGTACTTC
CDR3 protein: CASSSSQGAKYEQYF

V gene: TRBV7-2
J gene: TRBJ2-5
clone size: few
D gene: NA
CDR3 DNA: TGTGCCAGCAGCTCCTGGGCGGGGTACCAAGAGACCCAGTACTTC
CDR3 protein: CASSSWAGYQETQYF

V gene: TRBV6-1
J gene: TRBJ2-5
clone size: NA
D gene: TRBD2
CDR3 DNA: TGTGCCAGCAGTGGAGGACTAGCGGGGGGCGGGGAGACCCAGTACTTC
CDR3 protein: CASSGGLAGGGETQYF

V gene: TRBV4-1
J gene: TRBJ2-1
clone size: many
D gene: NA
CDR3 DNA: TGCGCCAGCAGCCAGGTTGACCTGATAACCTACAATGAGCAGTTCTTC
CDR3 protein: CASSQVDLITYNEQFF

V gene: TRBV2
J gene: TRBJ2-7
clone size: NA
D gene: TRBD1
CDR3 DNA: TGTGCCAGCAGAAACAGGGGGACACTGCCTTACAATGAGCAGTACTTC
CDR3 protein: CASRNRGTLPYNEQYF

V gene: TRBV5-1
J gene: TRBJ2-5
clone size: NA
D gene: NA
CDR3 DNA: TGCGCCAGCAGCGTGCCGTACAGCCAAGAGACCCAGTACTTC
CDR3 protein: CASSVPYSQETQYF

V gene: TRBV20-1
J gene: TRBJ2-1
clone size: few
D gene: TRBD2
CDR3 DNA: TGCAGTGCTAAGGATACTAGCGGAAACAATGAGCAGTTCTTC
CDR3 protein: CSAKDTSGNNEQFF

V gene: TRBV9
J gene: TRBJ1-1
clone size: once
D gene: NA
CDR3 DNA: TGTGCCAGCAGCCGGATCGGGCGGGGTGAAGCTTTCTTT
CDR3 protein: CASSRIGRGEAFF

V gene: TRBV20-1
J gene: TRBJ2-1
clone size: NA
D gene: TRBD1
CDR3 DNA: TGCAGTGCTAGATTACAGGGGGCGCGGGATGAGCAGTTCTTC
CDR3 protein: CSARLQGARDEQFF

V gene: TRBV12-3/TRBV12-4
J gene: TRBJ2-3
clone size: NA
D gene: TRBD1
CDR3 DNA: TGTGCCAGTAGTACAAACAGGGGGCCTAGAGCAGATGCGCAGTATTTT
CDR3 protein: CASSTNRGPRADAQYF

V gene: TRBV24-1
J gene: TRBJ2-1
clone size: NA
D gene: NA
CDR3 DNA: TGTGCCACCAGTGATTTTGGGGCAGGGGCCTACAATGAGCAGTTCTTC
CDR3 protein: CATSDFGAGAYNEQFF

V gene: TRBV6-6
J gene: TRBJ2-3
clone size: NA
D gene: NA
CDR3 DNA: TGTGCCAGCAGTTCACCGACGGGGGAGGAGGGCACAGATACGCAGTATTTT
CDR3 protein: CASSSPTGEEGTDTQYF

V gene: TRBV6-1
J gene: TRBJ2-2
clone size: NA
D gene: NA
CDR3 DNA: TGTGCCAGCAGTCCCCGGACTACGAACACCGGGGAGCTGTTTTTT
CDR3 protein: CASSPRTTNTGELFF

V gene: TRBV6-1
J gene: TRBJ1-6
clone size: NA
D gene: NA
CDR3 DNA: TGTGCCAGCACCCAAGGCGTATTGGGATCACCCCTCCACTTT
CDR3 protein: CASTQGVLGSPLHF

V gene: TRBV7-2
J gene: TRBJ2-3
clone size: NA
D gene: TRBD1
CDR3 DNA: TGTGCCGGCAGCTTAAGAGGGACGGTCGGACAGGGGGCAGACACGCAGTATTTT
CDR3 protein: CAGSLRGTVGQGADTQYF

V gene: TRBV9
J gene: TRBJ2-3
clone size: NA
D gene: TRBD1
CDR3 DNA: TGTGCCAGCAGCGTATGGGGGACAGTCGGGCACACAGATACGCAGTATTTT
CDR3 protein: CASSVWGTVGHTDTQYF

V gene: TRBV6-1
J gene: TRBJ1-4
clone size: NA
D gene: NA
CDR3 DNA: TGTGCCAGCAGTGGCGGGGCCACCCAACGTGAAAAACTGTTTTTT
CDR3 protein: CASSGGATQREKLFF

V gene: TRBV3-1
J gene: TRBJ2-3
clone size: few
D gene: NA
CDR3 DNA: TGTGCCAGCAGCCTCACCGGGACGGGAGCTAGAGATACGCAGTATTTT
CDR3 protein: CASSLTGTGARDTQYF

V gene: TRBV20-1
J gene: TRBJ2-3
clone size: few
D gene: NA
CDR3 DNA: TGCAGCACCCACCCAGACACTAGCACAGATACGCAGTATTTT
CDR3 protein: CSTHPDTSTDTQYF

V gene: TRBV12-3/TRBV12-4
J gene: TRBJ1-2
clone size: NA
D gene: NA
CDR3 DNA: TGTGCCAGCACCCCACTGGACAGCTCGGGCGGCTACACCTTC
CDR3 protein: CASTPLDSSGGYTF

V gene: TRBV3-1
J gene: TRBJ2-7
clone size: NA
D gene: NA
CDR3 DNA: TGTGCCAGCAGCCAAGCTGATGGGGTTCGGGGCGAGCAGTACTTC
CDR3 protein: CASSQADGVRGEQYF

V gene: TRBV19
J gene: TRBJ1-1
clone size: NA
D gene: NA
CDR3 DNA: TGTGCCAGTAGTCCCTCGGCAGGGAACACTGAAGCTTTCTTT
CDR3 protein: CASSPSAGNTEAFF

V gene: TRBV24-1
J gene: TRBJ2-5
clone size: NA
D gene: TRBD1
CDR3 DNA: TGTGCCACCAGTGCAGGACAGGGACAAGAGACCCAGTACTTC
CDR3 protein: CATSAGQGQETQYF

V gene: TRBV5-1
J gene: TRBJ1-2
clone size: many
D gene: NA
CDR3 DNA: TGTGCCAGCAGCTTAGAGGGGGACTATGGCTACACCTTC
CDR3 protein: CASSLEGDYGYTF

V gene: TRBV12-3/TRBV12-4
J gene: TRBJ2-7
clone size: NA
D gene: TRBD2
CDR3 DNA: TGTGCCAGCACATGGACTAGCATTTTCGATGAGCAGTACTTC
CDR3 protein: CASTWTSIFDEQYF

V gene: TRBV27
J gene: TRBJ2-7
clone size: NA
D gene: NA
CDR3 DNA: TGTGCCAGCAGTTTAAACGGGGGACGGGACGAGCAGTACTTC
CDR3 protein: CASSLNGGRDEQYF

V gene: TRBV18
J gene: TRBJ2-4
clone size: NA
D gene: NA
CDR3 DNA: TGTGCCAGCTCACAGGGGAACCCAGCGTTATACAATGAGCAGTACTTC
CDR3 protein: CASSQGNPALYNEQYF

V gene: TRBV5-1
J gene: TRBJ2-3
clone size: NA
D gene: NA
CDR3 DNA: TGCGCCAGCAGCCAAACGGATGCGCAGTATTTT
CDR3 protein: CASSQTDAQYF

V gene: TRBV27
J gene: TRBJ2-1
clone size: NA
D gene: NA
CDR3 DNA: TGTGCCAGCAGTTTATACAGGGTGTACGCCCAAAATGAGCAGTTCTTC
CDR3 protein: CASSLYRVYAQNEQFF

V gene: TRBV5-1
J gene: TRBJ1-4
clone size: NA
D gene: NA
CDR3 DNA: TGCGCCAGCAGCCCGTGGTTCGACCAAGGAGGGAAAGATGAAAAACTGTTTTTT
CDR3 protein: CASSPWFDQGGKDEKLFF

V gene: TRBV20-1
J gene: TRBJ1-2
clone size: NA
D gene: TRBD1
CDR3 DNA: TGCAGTGCTAGAGTGAGGGACAGGATCTTCTATGGCTACACCTTC
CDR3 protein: CSARVRDRIFYGYTF

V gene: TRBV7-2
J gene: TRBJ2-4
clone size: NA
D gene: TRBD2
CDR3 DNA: TGTGCCAGCAGCTTAGTCGGAGGGAGGGAAAACATTCAGTACTTC
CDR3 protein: CASSLVGGRENIQYF

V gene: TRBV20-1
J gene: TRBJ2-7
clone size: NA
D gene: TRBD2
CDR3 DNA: TGCAGTGCTAGTGCTAGCGGGAGGTCCTACGAGCAGTACTTC
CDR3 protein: CSASASGRSYEQYF

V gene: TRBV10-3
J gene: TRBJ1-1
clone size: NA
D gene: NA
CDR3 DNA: TGTGCCATCAGTGAGCAGGGGAACACTGAAGCTTTCTTT
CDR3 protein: CAISEQGNTEAFF

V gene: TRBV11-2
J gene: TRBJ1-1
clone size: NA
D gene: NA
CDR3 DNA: TGTGCCAGCAGCTTAACGTTACTGGACACTGAAGCTTTCTTT
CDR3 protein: CASSLTLLDTEAFF

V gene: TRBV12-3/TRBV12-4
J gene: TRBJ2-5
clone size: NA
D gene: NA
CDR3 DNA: TGTGCCAGCAGTTACGCCGATCGAGAGACCCAGTACTTC
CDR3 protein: CASSYADRETQYF

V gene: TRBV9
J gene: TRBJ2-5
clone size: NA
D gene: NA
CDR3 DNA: TGTGCCAGCAGCGGATCCCCGATAGACCAAGAGACCCAGTACTTC
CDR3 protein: CASSGSPIDQETQYF

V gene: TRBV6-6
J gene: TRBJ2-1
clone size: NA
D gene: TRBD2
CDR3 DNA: TGTGCCAGCAGTCCCCCACTAGCGGGAGGGTCCAAGGAGCAGTTCTTC
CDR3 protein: CASSPPLAGGSKEQFF

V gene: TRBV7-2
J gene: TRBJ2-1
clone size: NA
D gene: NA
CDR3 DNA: TGTGCCAGCACCGAACATATCATCAATGAGCAGTTCTTC
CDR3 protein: CASTEHIINEQFF